A selection of T cell receptor beta chains follows, all from one sample in a study of T cells in Graves' hyperthyroidism and ophthalmopathy. TCRdb reprocessed the multiplex PCR reads via MiXCR and lists one record per CDR3 protein. The sample lists approximately 610,000 distinct CDR3 sequences, over 15% occurring once. The sequencing input was blood. The receptors derive from a woman under 30 with Graves' hyperthyroidism. Both conserved end residues are part of each CDR3. The order of the fields is clone size, D gene, J gene, V gene, CDR3 length, CDR3 protein, CDR3 DNA. A D gene is named only where the DNA matches it firmly. Some rows have no size entry. The others give once, few or many, or a class for an expanded clone.

many TRBD1 TRBJ2-3 TRBV9 14 CASSWTGGVDTQYF TGTGCCAGCAGCTGGACAGGCGGTGTAGATACGCAGTATTTT
- TRBD1 TRBJ2-6 TRBV6-1 16 CASSEETGSGANVLTF TGTGCCAGCAGTGAAGAGACAGGGTCTGGGGCCAACGTCCTGACTTTC
few - TRBJ2-1 TRBV5-6 14 CASSLGVLYNEQFF TGTGCCAGCAGCTTGGGGGTCCTATACAATGAGCAGTTCTTC
many - TRBJ1-4 TRBV11-2 16 CASSLIPGATNEKLFF TGTGCCAGCAGCTTGATTCCGGGGGCAACTAATGAAAAACTGTTTTTT
many - TRBJ2-1 TRBV13 11 CASSLGPEQFF TGTGCCAGCAGCTTAGGTCCCGAGCAGTTCTTC
- TRBD2 TRBJ2-1 TRBV3-1 18 CASGQAPSTSGSGDEQFF TGTGCCAGCGGACAGGCCCCATCCACTAGCGGGAGTGGAGATGAGCAGTTCTTC
many - TRBJ2-7 TRBV7-9 11 CASSFKEGQYF TGTGCCAGCAGCTTTAAGGAGGGGCAGTACTTC
many - TRBJ2-3 TRBV20-1 14 CSARYVKGTDTQYF TGCAGTGCTAGATACGTAAAGGGCACAGATACGCAGTATTTT
- TRBD1 TRBJ2-7 TRBV6-1 14 CASTKDRGDVEQYF TGTGCCAGCACCAAGGACAGGGGGGACGTCGAGCAGTACTTC
many - TRBJ1-2 TRBV20-1 16 CSARDLRGRANYGYTF TGCAGTGCTAGAGATCTCCGGGGGAGAGCTAACTATGGCTACACCTTC
- TRBD2 TRBJ2-1 TRBV15 18 CATSRGLAGGPEDNEQFF TGTGCCACCAGCAGGGGACTAGCGGGAGGGCCGGAAGACAATGAGCAGTTCTTC
- - TRBJ1-1 TRBV28 14 CASSRTAVGTEAFF TGTGCCAGCAGTCGGACGGCAGTAGGCACTGAAGCTTTCTTT
many - TRBJ2-5 TRBV20-1 14 CSARFGLAEETQYF TGCAGTGCTAGATTCGGTTTAGCGGAAGAGACCCAGTACTTC
- - TRBJ1-2 TRBV12-3/TRBV12-4 14 CASSPLEGNYGYTF TGTGCCAGCAGTCCCCTGGAAGGGAACTATGGCTACACCTTC
- TRBD1 TRBJ2-2 TRBV11-3 14 CASTTTGFGGELFF TGTGCCAGCACCACGACAGGGTTCGGCGGGGAGCTGTTTTTT
many - TRBJ1-3 TRBV4-1 13 CASSQGPTGPIYF TGCGCCAGCAGCCAAGGACCGACCGGACCCATATATTTT
- - TRBJ1-1 TRBV5-6 13 CASRSGMNTEAFF TGTGCCAGCCGATCGGGGATGAACACTGAAGCTTTCTTT
- - TRBJ1-1 TRBV4-2 15 CASSPRGALLAEAFF TGTGCCAGCAGCCCTCGGGGGGCCCTGTTGGCTGAAGCTTTCTTT
- - TRBJ1-1 TRBV6-1 14 CASRPGQRNTEAFF TGTGCCAGCAGACCTGGACAGAGGAACACTGAAGCTTTCTTT
few - TRBJ1-5 TRBV6-1 16 CASAGGGPYSNQPQHF TGTGCCAGCGCCGGAGGGGGTCCCTATAGCAATCAGCCCCAGCATTTT
many TRBD1 TRBJ2-5 TRBV20-1 16 CSATPTGPNFQETQYF TGCAGTGCTACCCCGACAGGGCCAAATTTTCAAGAGACCCAGTACTTC
- - TRBJ1-2 TRBV28 16 CASLYLRGLPLYGYTF TGTGCCAGCCTATACCTTCGGGGTCTTCCACTCTATGGCTACACCTTC
few TRBD2 TRBJ2-7 TRBV28 16 CASAKFLAGGVGEQYF TGTGCCAGCGCAAAGTTTCTAGCGGGAGGGGTGGGCGAGCAGTACTTC
many - TRBJ2-7 TRBV30 14 CASRGGRGTYEQYF TGTGCCTCGAGGGGGGGACGGGGTACCTACGAGCAGTACTTC
- - TRBJ1-5 TRBV7-2 12 CASSSPNQSQHF TGTGCCAGCAGCTCACCGAATCAGTCCCAGCATTTT
few - TRBJ1-2 TRBV20-1 13 CSARGGGNYGYTF TGCAGTGCCCGGGGGGGGGGGAACTATGGCTACACCTTC
many TRBD1 TRBJ2-7 TRBV20-1 14 CSAREGQGIYEQYF TGCAGTGCTAGAGAGGGACAGGGCATATACGAGCAGTACTTC
few TRBD2 TRBJ2-3 TRBV28 18 CASSLSGLAGGLTDTQYF TGTGCCAGCAGTTTATCGGGACTAGCGGGAGGACTCACAGATACGCAGTATTTT
many TRBD2 TRBJ2-5 TRBV2 14 CASTGLAEVGTQYF TGTGCCAGCACTGGACTAGCGGAGGTGGGGACCCAGTACTTC
few - TRBJ2-5 TRBV29-1 11 CSVGQPETQYF TGCAGCGTTGGACAGCCTGAGACCCAGTACTTC
few - TRBJ1-4 TRBV20-1 16 CSARREGNPLNEKLFF TGCAGTGCTAGGAGGGAGGGAAACCCTTTAAATGAAAAACTGTTTTTT
few - TRBJ2-1 TRBV9 12 CASSVEVGEQFF TGTGCCAGCAGCGTAGAAGTAGGCGAGCAGTTCTTC
many TRBD2 TRBJ2-1 TRBV20-1 12 CSARPGTTEQFF TGCAGTGCTAGACCCGGGACTACTGAGCAGTTCTTC
many - TRBJ2-1 TRBV28 12 CASSLSGYEQFF TGTGCCAGCAGTTTATCTGGCTATGAGCAGTTCTTC
- TRBD1 TRBJ2-2 TRBV7-9 18 CASSLGKRDRGLTGELFF TGTGCCAGCAGCTTAGGAAAAAGGGACAGGGGGCTAACCGGGGAGCTGTTTTTT
many - TRBJ2-7 TRBV11-2 15 CASSFTQGGAYEQYF TGTGCCAGCAGCTTCACGCAGGGGGGGGCCTACGAGCAGTACTTC
- - TRBJ2-5 TRBV27 11 CASGLGTRRHF TGTGCCAGCGGTTTAGGGACCCGGCGGCACTTC
- TRBD2 TRBJ2-1 TRBV19 17 CASSIVVLAGVREEQFF TGTGCCAGTAGTATAGTGGTACTAGCGGGAGTACGGGAAGAGCAGTTCTTC
- TRBD1 TRBJ1-4 TRBV10-3 14 CAISSKGADEKLFF TGTGCCATCAGTTCAAAGGGGGCCGATGAAAAACTGTTTTTT
few - TRBJ2-7 TRBV7-9 15 CASSPTGGPPYEQYF TGTGCCAGCAGCCCTACGGGTGGCCCCCCCTACGAGCAGTACTTC
many TRBD2 TRBJ2-3 TRBV7-9 21 CASTLSSGGIAGGPNADTQYF TGTGCCAGCACCCTCTCGTCAGGGGGTATAGCGGGAGGGCCTAATGCAGATACGCAGTATTTT
many TRBD1 TRBJ2-3 TRBV20-1 16 CSATHPTGWGTDTQYF TGCAGTGCTACTCACCCGACAGGGTGGGGCACAGATACGCAGTATTTT
- - TRBJ2-1 TRBV11-3 15 CASSFGPGTEFVRFF -
many TRBD2 TRBJ2-7 TRBV6-1 16 CASSRPRLAYIYEQYF TGTGCCAGCAGTCGACCCCGACTAGCGTATATCTACGAGCAGTACTTC
few - TRBJ1-4 TRBV10-1 16 CASSESTGRTNEKLFF TGCGCCAGCAGTGAGTCGACGGGCCGAACTAATGAAAAACTGTTTTTT
many TRBD1 TRBJ2-4 TRBV7-8 15 CASSLLTGGLNIQYF TGTGCCAGCAGCCTGTTGACAGGGGGCTTGAACATTCAGTACTTC
- - TRBJ2-7 TRBV15 14 CATSGGTGSYEQYF TGTGCCACCAGCGGTGGGACGGGATCCTACGAGCAGTACTTC
- - TRBJ2-7 TRBV11-2 14 CASSTMAGAGEQYF TGTGCCAGCAGCACAATGGCAGGGGCGGGTGAGCAGTACTTC
many TRBD1 TRBJ2-7 TRBV20-1 12 CSARGTGREQYF TGCAGTGCTAGAGGGACAGGGCGCGAGCAGTACTTC
few - TRBJ2-1 TRBV6-2/TRBV6-3 14 CASYWGGASNEQFF TGTGCCAGCTATTGGGGGGGGGCCAGTAATGAGCAGTTCTTC